The source of this T cell receptor (beta chain) is a study of breast tumors, draining lymph nodes, adjacent tissues. Germline loops: CDR1 SEHNR, CDR2 FQNEAQ (reference sequence). The V gene end was trimmed by 7 bases and the J gene end by 3 bases; junction bases not matched to a gene: 4. This CDR3 has 13 amino acids. TCRdb called the multiplex PCR reads again in MiXCR, with one record for every CDR3 protein. The sample consists of approximately 280,000 distinct CDR3 sequences, 30% of them appearing once. This clonotype was recorded many times. Its antigen is still unknown. General study findings and limits: Tumor TCR diversity was below lymph nodes but above nontumor tissue.

The lymph nodes were axillary draining lymph nodes from breast cancer patients. This receptor was identified in a female donor with breast cancer. Some clones in this sample may be carry-over from other donors' samples. The source material was axillary lymph node tissue. J is TRBJ2-5 and V is TRBV7-9, with TRBD1 matching over 8 bases. The CDR3 bases are TGTGCCAGCACCCGGGGACAGGAAGAGACCCAGTACTTC. Translation gives CASTRGQEETQYF.